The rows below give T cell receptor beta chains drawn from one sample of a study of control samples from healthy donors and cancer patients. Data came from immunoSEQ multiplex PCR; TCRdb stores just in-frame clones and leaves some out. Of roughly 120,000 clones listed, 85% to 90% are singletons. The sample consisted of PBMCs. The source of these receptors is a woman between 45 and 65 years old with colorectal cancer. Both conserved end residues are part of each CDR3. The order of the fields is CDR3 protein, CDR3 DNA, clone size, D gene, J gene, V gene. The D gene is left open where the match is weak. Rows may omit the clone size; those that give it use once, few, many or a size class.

CASSINEQFF,TGTGCCAGCAGTATAAATGAGCAGTTCTTC,NA,NA,TRBJ2-1,TRBV2
CASSLLGGEKLFF,TGTGCCAGCAGTTTATTAGGGGGTGAAAAACTGTTTTTT,once,NA,TRBJ1-4,TRBV28
CASRSGHSPLHF,TGTGCCAGCAGAAGCGGGCATTCACCCCTCCACTTT,NA,NA,TRBJ1-6,TRBV27
CASSEGVRYGYTF,TGTGCCAGCAGTGAGGGGGTTCGGTATGGCTACACCTTC,once,NA,TRBJ1-2,TRBV6-1
CASSYNPVFSGETQYF,TGTGCCAGCAGTTACAATCCAGTTTTCAGTGGAGAGACCCAGTACTTC,NA,NA,TRBJ2-5,TRBV6-5
CASSSDRGPPNEKLFF,TGCGCCAGCAGTTCCGACAGGGGGCCTCCTAATGAAAAACTGTTTTTT,few,TRBD1,TRBJ1-4,TRBV5-1
CASNDRGYTF,TGTGCCAGTAATGATCGTGGCTACACCTTC,few,NA,TRBJ1-2,TRBV19
CASSLVGGQNTEAFF,TGCGCCAGCAGCTTGGTAGGGGGCCAGAACACTGAAGCTTTCTTT,NA,TRBD1,TRBJ1-1,TRBV5-1
CASSLWRDERGDTQYF,TGCGCCAGCAGCTTGTGGCGGGACGAGAGGGGGGATACGCAGTATTTT,NA,NA,TRBJ2-3,TRBV5-1
CASSIDGRRMNTEAFF,TGTGCCAGTAGTATTGATGGGCGTCGGATGAACACTGAAGCTTTCTTT,NA,NA,TRBJ1-1,TRBV19
CASSRAPGATNEKLFF,TGTGCCAGCAGCCGCGCACCAGGGGCAACTAATGAAAAACTGTTTTTT,NA,NA,TRBJ1-4,TRBV7-6
CASSPRAGANTGELFF,TGTGCCAGCAGCCCCCGGGCGGGGGCGAACACCGGGGAGCTGTTTTTT,NA,TRBD2,TRBJ2-2,TRBV5-4
CASSVGQEPYEQYF,TGTGCCAGCAGCGTAGGGCAGGAGCCCTACGAGCAGTACTTC,once,NA,TRBJ2-7,TRBV9
CAWKWDKAFF,TGTGCCTGGAAGTGGGACAAGGCTTTCTTT,few,NA,TRBJ1-1,TRBV30
CASSFERELNEQYF,TGTGCCAGCAGTTTCGAGCGGGAGTTGAACGAGCAGTACTTC,NA,TRBD2,TRBJ2-7,TRBV28
CASSFSRPSPLHF,TGTGCCAGCAGTTTCTCCAGACCTTCACCCCTCCACTTT,NA,NA,TRBJ1-6,TRBV12-3/TRBV12-4
CASSEVKGSGANVLTF,TGTGCCAGCAGTGAAGTAAAAGGCTCTGGGGCCAACGTCCTGACTTTC,NA,NA,TRBJ2-6,TRBV6-1
CASRETPGQGSEKLFF,TGTGCCAGCAGGGAAACCCCGGGACAGGGGAGTGAAAAACTGTTTTTT,NA,TRBD1,TRBJ1-4,TRBV6-1
CASAPGQPIYEQYF,TGTGCCAGTGCACCAGGACAGCCCATCTACGAGCAGTACTTC,NA,NA,TRBJ2-7,TRBV28
CATSRDLSSAGRRDHEQFF,TGTGCCACCAGCAGAGATCTTTCGTCTGCCGGGAGGCGCGACCATGAGCAGTTCTTC,NA,TRBD2,TRBJ2-1,TRBV15